Many counts were recorded for the clone carrying this T cell receptor (beta chain). These data come from a study of T cells in Graves' hyperthyroidism and ophthalmopathy. Patients were excluded because of uncontrolled infection, other autoimmune disease, pregnancy or lactation. In germline, CDR1 is SEHNR, CDR2 FQNEAQ (reference sequence). V lost 4 bases, J lost 7 bases, and 4 bases lay in between. The CDR3 spans 11 residues. There were TCR beta CDR3 regions amplified from RNA transcripts. HTBI primers drove first-round RT-PCR of the TCR CDR3. TCRdb independently ran MiXCR on the multiplex PCR reads; one entry per CDR3 protein. Here the sample spans 500,000 to 600,000 distinct CDR3 sequences, 35% to 50% being singletons.

The receptor was isolated from an adult woman with Graves' disease, either hyperthyroidism or ophthalmopathy (not recorded which). This sequence joins TRBV7-9 and TRBJ2-2, with D unresolved. Sequencing used peripheral blood or thyroid tissue (not recorded which). The CDR3 spells CASSWDGELFF. CDR3 DNA: TGTGCCAGCAGCTGGGACGGGGAGCTGTTTTTT.